Listed below are T cell receptor beta chains from one sample, sequenced in a study of CD8+ T cells in alopecia areata. Using immunoSEQ multiplex PCR, the repertoire was profiled, and TCRdb retains in-frame clones only, with some absent. Of 100,000 to 150,000 clones in the sample, around 60% were seen once. The sequencing used CD4+ T cells sorted from blood, collected at week 0. The source of these receptors is a human donor with alopecia areata. Each CDR3 is given without its conserved first and last residue. Clone size is shown for a subset of rows, as once, few, many or a class of expanded clone.

v_call	j_call	clone_size	cdr3_aa
TRBV7-2	TRBJ2-5	-	ASSLDTNPLETQY
TRBV7-9	TRBJ1-4	-	ASSFRAKAEKLF
TRBV29-1	TRBJ2-3	-	SVDGGARTDTQY
TRBV10-3	TRBJ2-1	-	AISSDSGAYNEQF
TRBV5-4	TRBJ1-2	-	ASSVDRFDYGYT
TRBV7-9	TRBJ1-5	-	ASSLDGYYQPQH
TRBV19	TRBJ2-2	-	ASTGGVNTGELF
TRBV18	TRBJ1-2	few	ASSQQGAGNYGYT
TRBV7-2	TRBJ1-1	-	ASSLVGGAKIEAF
TRBV4-3	TRBJ2-2	-	ASSQEIVRNTGELF
TRBV5-1	TRBJ2-3	-	ASRSDRTDTQY
TRBV4-3	TRBJ1-1	-	ASSQDGRATEAF
TRBV7-3	TRBJ2-1	-	ASSLRAFDSYNEQF
TRBV2	TRBJ2-7	-	ASRPGLAGPTYEQY
TRBV7-2	TRBJ1-1	-	ASSLGGGTGVNTEAF
TRBV2	TRBJ1-5	-	ASRVHREQAQH
TRBV27	TRBJ2-7	-	ATRRQSYEQY
TRBV7-2	TRBJ2-5	few	ASSWQGQETQY
TRBV6-6	TRBJ1-1	-	ASSYSEQDRAF
TRBV6-5	TRBJ1-1	few	ASSSGRYTEAF
TRBV5-6	TRBJ1-1	-	ASSFGGRNTEAF
TRBV14	TRBJ2-1	-	ASSQVSGSGEQF
TRBV18	TRBJ1-1	-	ASSPRSGEGTEAF
TRBV7-2	TRBJ2-7	-	ASSTQSGPHEQY
TRBV6-6	TRBJ1-1	-	ASSYPGARTEAF
TRBV6-1	TRBJ1-3	-	ASSEAAGASGNTIY
TRBV4-1	TRBJ1-1	-	ASSQEAAVNTEAF
TRBV18	TRBJ1-5	once	ASSPLKGPNQPQH
TRBV30	TRBJ2-5	-	AWSVVRTGYQETQY
TRBV6-5	TRBJ1-5	-	ASSYRLDQPQH
TRBV29-1	TRBJ1-1	-	SVEGGRVRTEAF
TRBV5-4	TRBJ2-7	-	ASSRGTAYEQY
TRBV7-8	TRBJ2-7	few	ASSLKGGQY
TRBV7-2	TRBJ2-3	-	ASSRGVSTDTQY
TRBV2	TRBJ2-5	once	ASATGEKTQY
TRBV30	TRBJ1-2	once	AWSVSLLYGYT
TRBV28	TRBJ1-1	-	ASKERNTEAF
TRBV6-6	TRBJ1-6	-	ASSYSLLLSSPLH
TRBV9	TRBJ1-1	-	ASSGASKGMSTEAF
TRBV5-4	TRBJ1-2	few	ASSLVTGTGGWGYT
TRBV18	TRBJ2-5	-	ASSTQGGETQY
TRBV7-2	TRBJ2-7	-	ASSLAAGDVYEQY
TRBV10-3	TRBJ2-1	-	AIKWGNEQF
TRBV6-5	TRBJ1-2	-	ASSSDAQGRGYT
TRBV18	TRBJ2-4	few	ASSPPGQGNIQY
TRBV27	TRBJ1-2	-	ASSKGQGIGYT
TRBV2	TRBJ1-6	-	ASSELGQGNSPLH
TRBV4-1	TRBJ2-7	-	ASSHQGTAYEQY
TRBV5-5	TRBJ2-7	-	ASSLVRNSYEQY
TRBV7-6	TRBJ2-7	few	ASSLNRYTVD
TRBV5-4	TRBJ2-7	-	ASSQANRGSYEQY
TRBV27	TRBJ2-7	-	AAGRGPYEQY
TRBV7-2	TRBJ2-6	-	ASSARVGISGANVLT
TRBV29-1	TRBJ1-1	-	SVGRGDTEAF
TRBV4-3	TRBJ2-1	-	ASSQDSNSYNEQF
TRBV7-9	TRBJ2-7	few	ASSSNWDSQTYEQY
TRBV27	TRBJ2-7	-	ASSLGGSPYEQY
TRBV4-3	TRBJ2-5	-	ASSQVAGGTETQY